This TCR beta chain was retrieved from a study of cytomegalovirus exposure and HLA in healthy donors. Study background: About 82 million unique TCRs from HLA-typed donors were held in an early release of data. Study-level points and caveats: Owing to their indistinguishability, certain V segments, notably TRBV6-2 and TRBV6-3, were excluded.

A multiplex PCR was run with 60 Vbeta primers and 13 Jbeta primers. Study processing details: An analysis that came later counted 70 million to 100 million unique TCR beta chains, approximately 12 million shared. The repertoire was sequenced with immunoSEQ multiplex PCR; TCRdb's copy has only in-frame clones and lacks some. That table furnishes V, J and clone size, whereas the DNA furnished D and trimming. This sample has 110,000 or so clones, with over 70% found just once. Notes on this clone: Its antigen remains unidentified.

V shed 5 bases and J shed 2 bases, with 10 bases lying between them. CDR1 is LGHNA and CDR2 is YNFKEQ in the germline V gene. The CDR3 runs to 13 residues. This sequence joins TRBV4-2 and TRBJ2-7; D is unresolved. This clonotype was sampled from a woman aged 40 to 50 in good health and CMV-seropositive. The specimen was PBMCs. For the CDR3, the DNA is TGTGCCAGCAGCACGGTGGAGACCTACGAGCAGTACTTC. As protein: CASSTVETYEQYF.